This TCR beta chain was recorded in a study of blood T cell repertoires in COVID-19. Under the authors' procedure: Quantification of nucleated cells was approximated via reference gene primer amplification. Produced via immunoSEQ multiplex PCR; TCRdb's table is partial and in-frame only. V and J calls and clone size are those listed in that table; D and trimming were worked out from the DNA. The table has some 170,000 clones, 82% seen once. This TCR was sampled from a woman in her 70s with acute or convalescent COVID-19. The sequencing sample was made of peripheral blood.

CDR3 region: CASSWTGVGSGNTIYF. For the CDR3, the DNA is TGCGCCAGCAGCTGGACAGGGGTCGGCTCTGGAAACACCATATATTTT. The V gene is TRBV5-1, the J gene TRBJ1-3; 9 nucleotides match TRBD1. CDR3 size: 16 residues. Germline-derived CDR1 and CDR2 are SGHRS and YFSETQ. The V segment lost 3 bases and the J segment 0 bases; nucleotides outside the gene matches: 4. Combining the CDR3 with reference TRBV5-1 and TRBJ1-3 gives the whole variable domain KAGVTQTPRYLIKTRGQQVTLSCSPISGHRSVSWYQQTPGQGLQFLFEYFSETQRNKGNFPGRFSGRQFSNSRSEMNVSTLELGDSALYLCASSWTGVGSGNTIYFGEGSWLTVV.